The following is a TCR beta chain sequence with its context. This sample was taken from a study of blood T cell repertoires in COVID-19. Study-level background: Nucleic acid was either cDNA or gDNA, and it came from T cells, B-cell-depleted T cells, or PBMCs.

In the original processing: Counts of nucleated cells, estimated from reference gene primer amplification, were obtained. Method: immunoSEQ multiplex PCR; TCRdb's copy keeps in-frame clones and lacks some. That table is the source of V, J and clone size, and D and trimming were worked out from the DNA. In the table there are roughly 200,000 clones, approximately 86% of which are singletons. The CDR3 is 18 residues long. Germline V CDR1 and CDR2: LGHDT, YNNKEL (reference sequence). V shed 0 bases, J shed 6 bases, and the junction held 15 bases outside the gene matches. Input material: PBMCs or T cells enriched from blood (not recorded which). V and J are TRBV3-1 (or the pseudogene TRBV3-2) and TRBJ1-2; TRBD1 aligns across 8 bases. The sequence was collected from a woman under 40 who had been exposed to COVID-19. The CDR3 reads CASSQDHGQGGRGNGYTF. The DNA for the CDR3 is TGTGCCAGCAGCCAAGATCATGGACAGGGTGGGAGAGGGAATGGCTACACCTTC.